The 4 T cell receptor beta chains presented below share a single source sample, sequenced in a study of beta chain features in type 1 diabetes. All of the isolated RNA was reverse transcribed, so expressed TCRB transcripts were sequenced. The table came from immunoSEQ multiplex PCR; TCRdb's copy has only in-frame clones and leaves some out. This table holds 900,000 or so clones, roughly a sixth found once. The sequenced sample was naive CD4+ T cells from blood. Receptors were obtained from a young woman in good health.

V and J are TRBV10-3 and TRBJ2-2; 8 bases match TRBD1. This CDR3 is built from 16 residues. Germline CDR1 ENHRY, CDR2 SYGVKD. J lost 2 bases, V lost 1 base, and 3 bases had no gene match. In nucleotides, the CDR3 is TGTGCCATCAGTGAGTGGGGGACAGGTAACACCGGGGAGCTGTTTTTT. This translates into CAISEWGTGNTGELFF.

This clone was seen a handful of times. The same CDR3 is also encoded by other DNA sequences in this sample. The chain links TRBV7-3 to TRBJ2-3; D is possibly TRBD2 (6 bases). The CDR3 contains 14 residues. Germline values: CDR1 SGHTA, CDR2 FQGTGA. V was cut by 5 bases and J by 1 base, with 10 bases left in between. CDR3: CASSLGRGTDTQYF. CDR3 coding DNA: TGTGCCAGCAGCCTCGGGAGAGGCACAGATACGCAGTATTTT.

This chain uses TRBV5-6 with TRBJ2-7; D is uncertain. V lost 1 base and J lost 3, with 5 bases in between. The germline V gene encodes CDR1 SGHDT and CDR2 YYEEEE. The CDR3 runs to 12 residues. The CDR3 sequence is CASSLRVYEQYF. CDR3 nucleotide sequence: TGTGCCAGCAGCTTGAGGGTCTACGAGCAGTACTTC.

This clone appeared a few times. The chain carries TRBV7-2 and TRBJ1-2; 8 nucleotides agree with TRBD1. Trimming cost V 7 bases and J 4 bases; bases outside gene matches: 5. CDR1 and CDR2 from the germline V gene are SGHTA and FQGNSA. The CDR3 loop spans 13 amino acids. In DNA form, the CDR3 reads TGTGCCAGCACAGGGGGCCTAATCTATGGCTACACCTTC. Its protein product is CASTGGLIYGYTF.